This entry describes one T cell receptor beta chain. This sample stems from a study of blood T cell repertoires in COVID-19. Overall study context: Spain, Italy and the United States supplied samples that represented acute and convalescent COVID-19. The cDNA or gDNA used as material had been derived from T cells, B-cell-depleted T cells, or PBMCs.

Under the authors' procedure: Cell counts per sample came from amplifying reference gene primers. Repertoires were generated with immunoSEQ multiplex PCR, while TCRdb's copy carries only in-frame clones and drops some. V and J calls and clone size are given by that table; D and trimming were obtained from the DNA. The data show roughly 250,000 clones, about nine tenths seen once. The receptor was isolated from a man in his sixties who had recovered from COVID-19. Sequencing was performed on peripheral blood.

Written as DNA, the CDR3 is TGTGCCAGCAGTGAATTTCTCAGGGGTGCTTCACCCCTCCACTTT. It encodes CASSEFLRGASPLHF. The chain combines TRBV6-1 with TRBJ1-6; a weak D match, TRBD1 (6 bases). Trimming removed 2 bases at V and 9 bases at J, with 14 bases between. The CDR3 contains 15 residues. The germline V gene encodes CDR1 MNHNS and CDR2 SASEGT.